This TCR beta chain stems from a study of T cell repertoires in cytomegalovirus infection. Study background: Public TCR beta signature analysis indicated the presence of both CMV infection and matching HLA type. Whole-study results and caveats: HLA-C-restricted TCR beta clonotypes specific for CMV led the ex vivo response. Public TCR beta family frequency separated CMV-and-HLA carriers, including in an independent cohort.

Via MiXCR, TCRdb re-called the reads, giving one row per CDR3 protein. The sample holds 200,000 to 300,000 distinct CDR3 sequences, 9% to 15% seen once. This CDR3 is 15 amino acids long. CDR1 is LGHDT and CDR2 is YNNKEL in the germline V gene (reference sequence). V was pared by 4 bases and J by 9 bases, with 16 bases between. This clonotype was detected only once. Its antigen remains unidentified. This receptor was identified in a human donor in good health (CMV status not recorded). Some clones in this sample may be carry-over from other donors' samples. The sample was PBMCs. This chain uses TRBV3-1 with TRBJ1-6; D perhaps matches TRBD1 (6 bases). The CDR3: CASSPNREMGSPLHF. The CDR3 DNA reads as TGTGCCAGCAGCCCGAACAGGGAGATGGGTTCACCCCTCCACTTT. The complete variable domain, with remaining parts taken from reference TRBV3-1 and TRBJ1-6, reads DTAVSQTPKYLVTQMGNDKSIKCEQNLGHDTMYWYKQDSKKFLKIMFSYNNKELIINETVPNRFSPKSPDKAHLNLHINSLELGDSAVYFCASSPNREMGSPLHFGNGTRLTVT.